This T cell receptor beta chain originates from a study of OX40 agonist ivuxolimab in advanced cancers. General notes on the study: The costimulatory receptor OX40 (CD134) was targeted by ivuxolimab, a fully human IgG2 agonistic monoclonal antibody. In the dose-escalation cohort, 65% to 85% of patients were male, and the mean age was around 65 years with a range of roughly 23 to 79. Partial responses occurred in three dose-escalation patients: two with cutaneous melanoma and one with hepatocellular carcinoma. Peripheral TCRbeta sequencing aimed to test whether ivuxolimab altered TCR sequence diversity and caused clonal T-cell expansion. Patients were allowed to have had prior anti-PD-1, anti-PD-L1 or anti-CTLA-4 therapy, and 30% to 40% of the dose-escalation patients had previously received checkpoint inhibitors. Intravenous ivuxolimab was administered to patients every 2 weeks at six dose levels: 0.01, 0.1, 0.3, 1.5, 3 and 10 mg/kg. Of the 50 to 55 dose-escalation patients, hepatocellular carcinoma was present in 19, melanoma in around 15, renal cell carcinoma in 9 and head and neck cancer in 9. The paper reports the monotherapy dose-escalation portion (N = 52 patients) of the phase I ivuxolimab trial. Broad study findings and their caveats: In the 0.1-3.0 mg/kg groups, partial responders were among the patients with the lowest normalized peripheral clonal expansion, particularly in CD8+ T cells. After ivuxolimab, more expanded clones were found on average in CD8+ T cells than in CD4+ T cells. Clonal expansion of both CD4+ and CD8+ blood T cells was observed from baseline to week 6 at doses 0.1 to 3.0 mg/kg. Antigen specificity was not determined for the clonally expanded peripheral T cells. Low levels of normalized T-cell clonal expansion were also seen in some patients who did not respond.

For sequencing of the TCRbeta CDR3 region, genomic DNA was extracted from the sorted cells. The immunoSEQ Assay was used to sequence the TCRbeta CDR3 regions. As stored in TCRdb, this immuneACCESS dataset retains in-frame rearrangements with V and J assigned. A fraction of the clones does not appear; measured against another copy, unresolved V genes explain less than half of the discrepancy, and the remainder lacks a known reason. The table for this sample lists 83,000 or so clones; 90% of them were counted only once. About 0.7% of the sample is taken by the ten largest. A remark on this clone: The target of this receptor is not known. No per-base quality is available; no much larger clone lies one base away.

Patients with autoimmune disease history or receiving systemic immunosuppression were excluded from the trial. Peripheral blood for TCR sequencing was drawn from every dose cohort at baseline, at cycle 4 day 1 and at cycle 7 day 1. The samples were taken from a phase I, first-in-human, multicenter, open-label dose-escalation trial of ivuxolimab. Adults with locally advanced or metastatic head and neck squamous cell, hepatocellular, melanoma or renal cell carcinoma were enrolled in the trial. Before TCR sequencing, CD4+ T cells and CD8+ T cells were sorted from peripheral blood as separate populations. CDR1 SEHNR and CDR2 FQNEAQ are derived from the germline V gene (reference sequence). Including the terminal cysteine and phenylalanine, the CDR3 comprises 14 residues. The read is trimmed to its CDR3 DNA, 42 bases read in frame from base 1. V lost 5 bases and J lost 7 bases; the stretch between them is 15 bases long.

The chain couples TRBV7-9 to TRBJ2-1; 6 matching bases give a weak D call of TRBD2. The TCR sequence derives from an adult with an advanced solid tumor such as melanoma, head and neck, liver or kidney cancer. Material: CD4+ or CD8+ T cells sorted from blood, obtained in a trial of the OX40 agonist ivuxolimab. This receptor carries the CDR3 CASSPGLGRNEQFF. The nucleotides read TGTGCCAGCAGCCCGGGACTCGGGCGGAATGAGCAGTTCTTC.